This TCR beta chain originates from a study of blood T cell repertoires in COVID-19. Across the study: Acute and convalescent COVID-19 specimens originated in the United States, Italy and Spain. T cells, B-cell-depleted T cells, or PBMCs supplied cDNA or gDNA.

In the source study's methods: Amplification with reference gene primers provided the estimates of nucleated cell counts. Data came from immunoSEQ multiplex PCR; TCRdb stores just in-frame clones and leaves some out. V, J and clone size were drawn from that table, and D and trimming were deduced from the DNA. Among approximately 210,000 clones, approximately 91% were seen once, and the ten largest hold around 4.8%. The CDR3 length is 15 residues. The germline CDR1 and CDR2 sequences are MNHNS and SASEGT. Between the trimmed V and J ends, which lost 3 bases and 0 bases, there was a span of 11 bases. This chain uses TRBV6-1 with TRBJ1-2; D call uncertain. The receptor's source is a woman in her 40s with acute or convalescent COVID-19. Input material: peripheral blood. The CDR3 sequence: CASSEAGRPNYGYTF. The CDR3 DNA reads TGTGCCAGCAGTGAGGCAGGCCGTCCTAACTATGGCTACACCTTC.